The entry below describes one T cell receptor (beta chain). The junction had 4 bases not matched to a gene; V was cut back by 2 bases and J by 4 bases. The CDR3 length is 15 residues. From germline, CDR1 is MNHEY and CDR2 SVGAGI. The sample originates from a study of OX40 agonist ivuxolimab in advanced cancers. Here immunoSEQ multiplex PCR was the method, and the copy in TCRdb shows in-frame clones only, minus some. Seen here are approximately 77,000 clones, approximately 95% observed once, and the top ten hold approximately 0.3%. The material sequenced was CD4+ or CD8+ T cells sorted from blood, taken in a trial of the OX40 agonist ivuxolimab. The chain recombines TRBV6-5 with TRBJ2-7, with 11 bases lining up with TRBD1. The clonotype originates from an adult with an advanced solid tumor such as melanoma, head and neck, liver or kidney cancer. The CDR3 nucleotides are TGTGCCAGCAGTTACAGGACAGGGGGCACGTACGAGCAGTACTTC. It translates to CASSYRTGGTYEQYF.